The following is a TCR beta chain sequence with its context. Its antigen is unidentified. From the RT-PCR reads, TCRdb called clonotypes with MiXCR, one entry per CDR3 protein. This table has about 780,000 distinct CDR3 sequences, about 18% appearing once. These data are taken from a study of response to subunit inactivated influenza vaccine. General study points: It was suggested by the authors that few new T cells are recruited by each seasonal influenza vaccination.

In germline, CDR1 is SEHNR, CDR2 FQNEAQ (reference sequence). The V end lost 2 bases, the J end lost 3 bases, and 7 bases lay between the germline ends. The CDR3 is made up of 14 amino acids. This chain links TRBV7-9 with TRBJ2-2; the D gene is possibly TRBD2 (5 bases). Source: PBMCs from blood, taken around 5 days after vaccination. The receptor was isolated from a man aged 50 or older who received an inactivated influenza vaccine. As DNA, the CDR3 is TGTGCCAGCAGCTTATGGGGAGACACCGGGGAGCTGTTTTTT. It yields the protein CASSLWGDTGELFF. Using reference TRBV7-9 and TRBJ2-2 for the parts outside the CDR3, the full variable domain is DTGVSQNPRHKITKRGQNVTFRCDPISEHNRLYWYRQTLGQGPEFLTYFQNEAQLEKSRLLSDRFSAERPKGSFSTLEIQRTEQGDSAMYLCASSLWGDTGELFFGEGSRLTVL.